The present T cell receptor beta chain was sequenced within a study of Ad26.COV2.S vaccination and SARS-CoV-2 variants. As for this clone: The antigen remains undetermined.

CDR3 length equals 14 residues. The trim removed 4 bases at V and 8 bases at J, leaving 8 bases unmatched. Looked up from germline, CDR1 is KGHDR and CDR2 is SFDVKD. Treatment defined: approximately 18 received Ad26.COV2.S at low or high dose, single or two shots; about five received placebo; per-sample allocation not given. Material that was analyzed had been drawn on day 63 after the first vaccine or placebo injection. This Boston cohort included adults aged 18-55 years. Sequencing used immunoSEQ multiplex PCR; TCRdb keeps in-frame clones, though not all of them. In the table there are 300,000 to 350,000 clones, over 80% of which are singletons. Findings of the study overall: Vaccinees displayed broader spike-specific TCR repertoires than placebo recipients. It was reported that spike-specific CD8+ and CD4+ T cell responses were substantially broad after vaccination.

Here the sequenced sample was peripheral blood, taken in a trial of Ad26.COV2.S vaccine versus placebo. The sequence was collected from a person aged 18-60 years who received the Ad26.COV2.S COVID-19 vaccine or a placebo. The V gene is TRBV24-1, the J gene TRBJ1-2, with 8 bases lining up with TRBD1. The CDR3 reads CATSDNRGGFGYTF. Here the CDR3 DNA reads TGTGCCACCAGTGACAACAGGGGGGGGTTCGGCTACACCTTC.